These 21 T cell receptor beta chains were all obtained from the same sample, sequenced in a study of blood T cell repertoires in COVID-19. Clones were sequenced by immunoSEQ multiplex PCR, and TCRdb holds only the in-frame ones, with some missing. The sample yields over 150,000 clones, about 88% seen once. The sample comprised peripheral blood. These receptors originate from a woman aged 60-75 years with COVID-19, enrolled during active disease.

The rearrangement links TRBV14 to TRBJ2-3, with a weak D call TRBD2 (6 bases). V was trimmed by 3 bases and J by 5 bases, leaving 21 bases between them. There are 17 residues in the CDR3. Germline CDR1 reads SGHDN; CDR2 reads FVKESK. The CDR3 nucleotides read TGTGCCAGCAGCCATCCTCTAGGAGCCGGAGCGGGAGATACGCAGTATTTT. Translated: CASSHPLGAGAGDTQYF.

The rearrangement links TRBV7-2 to TRBJ2-5; TRBD1 matches at 11 bases. Germline V lookup: CDR1 SGHTA, CDR2 FQGNSA. This CDR3 region has 18 residues. Trimming at V came to 5 bases and at J to 5 bases, leaving 16 bases not matched to a gene. CDR3 region: CASSPLGQGALRGETQYF. CDR3 in DNA: TGTGCCAGCAGCCCTCTTGGACAGGGGGCTTTAAGGGGGGAGACCCAGTACTTC.

The rearrangement uses TRBV7-9 and TRBJ1-1; D not resolved. Germline loops: CDR1 SEHNR, CDR2 FQNEAQ (reference sequence). This CDR3 has 14 amino acids. The ends were cut back, 4 bases at V and 3 bases at J, with 12 bases in the middle. The CDR3 reads CASSSQRGHTEAFF. The CDR3 DNA follows: TGTGCCAGCAGCTCGCAGCGAGGGCACACTGAAGCTTTCTTT.

This clone was recorded only once. V and J are TRBV7-9 and TRBJ2-5; D possibly corresponds to TRBD2 (7 bases). With 1 base removed from V and 5 bases from J, the gap between germline ends came to 14 bases. There are 15 residues in the CDR3. Germline assignment: CDR1 SEHNR and CDR2 FQNEAQ (reference sequence). In DNA, the CDR3 is TGTGCCAGCAGCTTAGTAAAACAGGGAGGGGAGACCCAGTACTTC. Its protein is CASSLVKQGGETQYF.

The chain joins TRBV19 to TRBJ2-7, with 9 nucleotides matching TRBD1. The CDR3 totals 14 residues. The V segment lost 6 bases and the J segment 7 bases; nucleotides outside the gene matches: 10. Germline CDR1 LNHDA, CDR2 SQIVND (reference sequence). The CDR3 loop reads CASRPPGQGREQYF. CDR3 sequence (DNA): TGTGCCAGTAGACCCCCGGGACAGGGACGTGAGCAGTACTTC.

This clone appeared once. This sequence joins TRBV19 and TRBJ1-5; D is perhaps TRBD1 (6 bases). Germline V gene sequence: CDR1 LNHDA, CDR2 SQIVND (reference sequence). The CDR3 is made up of 15 amino acids. Trimming took off 4 bases at V and 7 bases at J, with 17 bases between the two ends. The CDR3 nucleotides are TGTGCCAGTAGTACTGGGGGACAAGTAGGACAGCCCCAGCATTTT. Its protein product is CASSTGGQVGQPQHF.

This clone was seen more than once but under ten times. The V and J genes are TRBV5-6 and TRBJ1-5; D is ambiguous. Germline lookup yields CDR1 SGHDT and CDR2 YYEEEE. The CDR3 is 15 amino acids. The ends were cut back, 4 bases at V and 4 bases at J, with 15 bases in the middle. The CDR3 here is CASSGQLERNQPQHF. DNA for the CDR3: TGTGCCAGCAGCGGTCAACTCGAACGGAATCAGCCCCAGCATTTT.

The V call is TRBV3-1 (or the pseudogene TRBV3-2), the J call TRBJ2-3, with TRBD2 matching 7 bases. The CDR3 has 15 residues. The germline gives CDR1 LGHDT, CDR2 YNNKEL (reference sequence). With 3 bases clipped from V and 4 bases from J, the junction kept 7 bases outside the gene matches. The CDR3 DNA reads as TGTGCCAGCAGCCATTCGGCGGGAGTCGCAGATACGCAGTATTTT. Its translation: CASSHSAGVADTQYF.

This chain uses TRBV6-5 with TRBJ2-5; 12 positions match TRBD2. The CDR3 spans 14 residues. Germline V CDR1 and CDR2: MNHEY, SVGAGI. With V trimmed by 10 bases and J by 5 bases, 8 bases remained unmatched. The DNA of the CDR3 is TGTGCCACCGCGACTAGCGGGGGTACGGAGACCCAGTACTTC. It encodes CATATSGGTETQYF.

The rearrangement joins TRBV7-9 to TRBJ1-4, with 10 positions matching TRBD1. The CDR3 extends over 17 amino acids. The germline CDR1 and CDR2 sequences are SEHNR and FQNEAQ (reference sequence). The V and J ends lost 6 bases and 0 bases, in that order; junction bases with no gene match: 7. CDR3 protein: CASSLRDRGATNEKLFF. In DNA form, the CDR3 reads TGTGCCAGCAGTCTCCGGGACAGGGGCGCAACTAATGAAAAACTGTTTTTT.

V is TRBV9 and J is TRBJ1-2; D gene ambiguous. Germline V gene sequence: CDR1 SGDLS, CDR2 YYNGEE. V was trimmed by 1 base and J by 7 bases, leaving 11 bases between them. The CDR3 totals 13 residues. The CDR3 sequence: CASSVMREGGYTF. In DNA form, the CDR3 reads TGTGCCAGCAGCGTAATGAGGGAGGGTGGCTACACCTTC.

CDR3 in DNA: TGTGCCAGTAGTACGACAGGTAGTAGCAATCAGCCCCAGCATTTT. Its protein product is CASSTTGSSNQPQHF. The V gene is TRBV19, the J gene TRBJ1-5, with TRBD1 as a possible D gene (6 bases). The V end lost 4 bases, the J end lost 0 bases, and 10 bases lay between the germline ends. The CDR3 extends over 15 amino acids. CDR1 and CDR2 (germline): LNHDA, SQIVND (reference sequence).

In DNA form, the CDR3 reads TGTGCCAGCAGCTTATCAGGGTCTACTAATGAAAAACTGTTTTTT. It encodes CASSLSGSTNEKLFF. The V call is TRBV7-2, the J call TRBJ1-4, with D possibly being TRBD1 (5 bases). Germline CDR1 reads SGHTA; CDR2 reads FQGNSA. V shed 2 bases and J shed 2 bases, with 9 bases lying between them. This CDR3 contains 15 residues.

This clone turned up a few times. This chain uses TRBV5-6 with TRBJ1-2; D gene ambiguous. CDR3 size: 13 residues. Germline V gene sequence: CDR1 SGHDT, CDR2 YYEEEE. V lost 2 bases to trimming and J lost 3 bases, with 8 bases between them. CDR3 nucleotides: TGTGCCAGCAGCTTCGGCAGCGACTATGGCTACACCTTC. Its translation: CASSFGSDYGYTF.

This rearrangement joins TRBV10-3 to TRBJ1-5; the D is unclear. The CDR3 extends over 17 amino acids. From germline, CDR1 is ENHRY and CDR2 SYGVKD. Trimming removed 4 bases at V and 2 bases at J, with 18 bases between. The CDR3 nucleotides read TGTGCCATCAGTGGGAGATTCACTGGTGGTGGCAATCAGCCCCAGCATTTT. It encodes CAISGRFTGGGNQPQHF.

The genes are TRBV28 and TRBJ1-6, with D maybe TRBD1 (6 bases). Trimming shortened V by 5 bases and J by 7 bases, and 15 bases separated the two germline ends. The CDR3 loop spans 15 amino acids. Germline values: CDR1 MDHEN, CDR2 SYDVKM. The CDR3: CASSASDRTNSPLHF. CDR3 coding DNA: TGTGCCAGCAGTGCCTCCGACAGGACAAATTCACCCCTCCACTTT.

With respect to this clone: One end of the junction does not line up with germline, which may come from a read error. This chain connects TRBV5-1 to TRBJ1-4; perhaps TRBD1 as D (5 bases). The CDR3 has 15 residues. The germline gives CDR1 SGHRS, CDR2 YFSETQ. CDR3 in DNA: TGCGCCAGCAGCTTAGACAGTGCAACAAATGAAAAACTGTTTTTT. It specifies CASSLDSATNEKLFF.

The V call is TRBV5-1, the J call TRBJ2-5; D possibly corresponds to TRBD1 (6 bases). Looked up from germline, CDR1 is SGHRS and CDR2 is YFSETQ. Trimming took 4 bases from V and 0 from J, leaving 16 bases between them. The CDR3 covers 16 residues. The CDR3 loop reads CASSPYTNRDQETQYF. CDR3 DNA: TGCGCCAGCAGCCCCTACACAAACAGGGACCAAGAGACCCAGTACTTC.

The rearrangement joins TRBV6-6 to TRBJ1-1, with D uncertain. The germline gives CDR1 MNHNY, CDR2 SVGAGI (reference sequence). The CDR3 runs to 13 residues. V lost 6 bases and J lost 4, with 12 bases in between. CDR3 in DNA: TGTGCCAGCAGCAATGACGGGGTCACTGAAGCTTTCTTT. This gives the protein CASSNDGVTEAFF.

The chain employs TRBV5-1 and TRBJ2-1; 8 nucleotides agree with TRBD1. The V and J ends lost 4 bases and 5 bases, in that order; junction bases with no gene match: 8. Germline CDR1 reads SGHRS; CDR2 reads YFSETQ. CDR3 size: 15 residues. As DNA, the CDR3 is TGCGCCAGCAGCCCGGGGGACAGGAGAGACAATGAGCAGTTCTTC. Translated: CASSPGDRRDNEQFF.

This rearrangement joins TRBV9 to TRBJ2-3, with 7 bases lining up with TRBD2. The CDR3 covers 15 residues. V trimming: 0 bases; J trimming: 5 bases; junction bases outside the gene matches: 6. CDR1 is SGDLS and CDR2 is YYNGEE in the germline V gene. The CDR3 loop is CASSVEGGSIDTQYF. CDR3 DNA: TGTGCCAGCAGCGTAGAGGGCGGGAGTATAGATACGCAGTATTTT. Combining the CDR3 with reference TRBV9 and TRBJ2-3 gives the whole variable domain DSGVTQTPKHLITATGQRVTLRCSPRSGDLSVYWYQQSLDQGLQFLIQYYNGEERAKGNILERFSAQQFPDLHSELNLSSLELGDSALYFCASSVEGGSIDTQYFGPGTRLTVL.